Only a few counts were recorded for the clone carrying this T cell receptor (beta chain). Antigen unknown. Universal primer sites and UMIs were introduced during 5'RACE template-switching synthesis of TCR cDNA. TCRdb used MiXCR to reprocess the 5' RACE reads, holding one entry per CDR3 protein. The data hold a few hundred thousand distinct CDR3 sequences, with 6.9% observed a single time. The sample comes from a study of T cells after yellow fever vaccination. Study observations and caveats: Just a small share of clonotypes turned up in the CD4 compartment as well as the CD8 compartment. Subsequent to the booster, the majority of primary-vaccination clones reappeared (around 95% CD4, about 90% CD8). Contaminants from the bulk population, in the form of abundant clonotypes, could be found in FACS-sorted repertoires.

The ends lost 6 bases at V and 9 bases at J; junction bases unmatched: 5. The CDR3 contains 13 residues. Germline values: CDR1 MDHEN, CDR2 SYDVKM. The chain employs TRBV28 and TRBJ1-1; 12 bases are shared with TRBD1. The receptor was isolated from a man aged 25-45 years who received the YFV17D yellow fever vaccine. The source was CD4+ T cells sorted from PBMCs, collected 15 days after the yellow fever booster vaccination. Here the CDR3 reads CASRPGTGGQAFF. The CDR3 bases are TGTGCCAGCAGGCCCGGGACAGGGGGCCAAGCTTTCTTT.